A single sample gave rise to the 28 T cell receptor beta chains below, sequenced in a study of OX40 agonist ivuxolimab in advanced cancers. The method was immunoSEQ multiplex PCR; TCRdb's version includes in-frame clones alone and lacks a portion of them. The data hold around 95,000 clones, with almost 90% observed a single time. This specimen was CD4+ or CD8+ T cells sorted from blood, taken in a trial of the OX40 agonist ivuxolimab. The receptor source for this set is an adult with an advanced solid tumor such as melanoma, head and neck, liver or kidney cancer.

This clone was seen once. The chain has TRBV5-1 and TRBJ2-5; TRBD1 is a possible D gene (5 bases). The V and J ends lost 2 bases and 5 bases respectively, with 16 bases between them. The CDR3 length is 15 residues. The germline gives CDR1 SGHRS, CDR2 YFSETQ. CDR3 in DNA: TGCGCCAGCAGCTTATCTCAGGGCTCCGGGGAGACCCAGTACTTC. Amino acid sequence: CASSLSQGSGETQYF.

The gene calls are TRBV15 and TRBJ1-4, with TRBD1 matching over 8 bases. From germline, CDR1 is LNHNV and CDR2 YYDKDF (reference sequence). This CDR3 has 15 amino acids. J gave up 7 bases and V 0 bases, and 4 bases lay outside the gene matches. DNA of the CDR3: TGTGCCACCAGCAGAGAGGACAGGGTAGTTGAAAAACTGTTTTTT. This codes for CATSREDRVVEKLFF.

V usage is TRBV6-6 and J usage is TRBJ1-1; D perhaps matches TRBD1 (5 bases). This CDR3 has 12 amino acids. Germline loops: CDR1 MNHNY, CDR2 SVGAGI (reference sequence). V was shortened by 6 bases and J by 7 bases, with 12 bases between the two germline ends. The CDR3 spells CASSPLGVEAFF. The CDR3 DNA reads TGTGCCAGCAGCCCCTTGGGGGTTGAAGCTTTCTTT.

This chain links TRBV6-5 with TRBJ2-7; TRBD1 matches 8 bases. From germline, CDR1 is MNHEY and CDR2 SVGAGI. V was clipped by 7 bases and J by 0 bases; unmatched bases: 8. The CDR3 contains 15 residues. CDR3 region: CASNAGGPGSYEQYF. CDR3 sequence (DNA): TGTGCCAGCAACGCAGGGGGCCCGGGCTCCTACGAGCAGTACTTC.

This chain joins TRBV6-1 and TRBJ1-2, with D maybe TRBD1 (6 bases). Trimming stripped 0 bases from V and 2 bases from J, with 13 bases between. This CDR3 has 16 residues. Germline V gene sequence: CDR1 MNHNS, CDR2 SASEGT. This CDR3 is CASSEAARGRNYGYTF. The CDR3 coding sequence is TGTGCCAGCAGTGAAGCAGCGCGGGGGCGCAACTATGGCTACACCTTC.

This chain joins TRBV6-5 and TRBJ1-2; a possible D gene is TRBD1 (6 bases). The CDR3 consists of 11 residues. V was cut by 5 bases and J by 7 bases, with 8 bases left in between. Germline V gene lookup returns CDR1 MNHEY and CDR2 SVGAGI. The CDR3 DNA reads as TGTGCCAGCAGTAAGGGGGGTGGCTACACCTTC. Protein: CASSKGGGYTF.

A single count supports this clone. The rearrangement uses TRBV18 and TRBJ2-2; TRBD2 is a possible D gene (6 bases). The germline V gene has CDR1 KGHSH and CDR2 LQKENI. The CDR3 has 17 residues. V dropped 2 bases and J dropped 0 bases, with 13 bases sitting between them. The CDR3 DNA sequence: TGTGCCAGCTCACCAAGTAGGGCGGGACCGAACACCGGGGAGCTGTTTTTT. Amino acid sequence: CASSPSRAGPNTGELFF. The full variable domain, its missing parts supplied by reference TRBV18 and TRBJ2-2, is NAGVMQNPRHLVRRRGQEARLRCSPMKGHSHVYWYRQLPEEGLKFMVYLQKENIIDESGMPKERFSAEFPKEGPSILRIQQVVRGDSAAYFCASSPSRAGPNTGELFFGEGSRLTVL.

The V gene is TRBV27, the J gene TRBJ2-2, with D perhaps being TRBD1 or TRBD2 (5 bases each). This CDR3 contains 18 residues. CDR1 and CDR2 (germline): MNHEY, SMNVEV (reference sequence). V dropped 6 bases and J dropped 0 bases, with 20 bases sitting between them. The CDR3 reads CASRARGAGVANTGELFF. The CDR3 coding sequence is TGTGCCAGCAGAGCGAGAGGGGCTGGAGTCGCGAACACCGGGGAGCTGTTTTTT.

This chain joins TRBV6-1 and TRBJ1-2; D perhaps matches TRBD1 (6 bases). V lost 6 bases and J 8 bases, leaving 16 bases between the germline ends. CDR3 size: 13 residues. Germline values: CDR1 MNHNS, CDR2 SASEGT. The CDR3 sequence: CASSLGGVTGYTF. In DNA form, the CDR3 reads TGTGCCAGCAGCCTCGGGGGCGTTACAGGCTACACCTTC.

In its sample, this clone was seen once. V is TRBV7-2 and J is TRBJ1-2; D remains unclear. The CDR3 extends over 15 amino acids. Trimming took off 1 base at V and 8 bases at J, with 17 bases between the two ends. Germline loops: CDR1 SGHTA, CDR2 FQGNSA. The CDR3 reads CASSLGFGRGGGYTF. CDR3 nucleotides: TGTGCCAGCAGCTTAGGTTTTGGCCGGGGAGGGGGCTACACCTTC.

The chain employs TRBV6-1 and TRBJ1-2, with TRBD1 identical over 7 bases. CDR1 and CDR2 (germline): MNHNS, SASEGT. The length of the CDR3 is 14 residues. V lost 6 bases to trimming and J lost 5 bases; unmatched junction nucleotides: 9. In DNA form, the CDR3 reads TGTGCCAGCAGCCCAGGGGGACAGATTTATGGCTACACCTTC. Its protein is CASSPGGQIYGYTF.

The CDR3 bases are TGTGCCAGCAGCTCGCGACTTTCAGCGGGGAGCTACGAGCAGTACTTC. It translates to CASSSRLSAGSYEQYF. The rearrangement uses TRBV5-4 and TRBJ2-7, with TRBD2 matching 7 bases. CDR3 length: 16 amino acids. V shed 3 bases and J 3 bases; nucleotides not matched to a gene: 12. The germline CDR1 and CDR2 sequences are SGHNT and YYREEE (reference sequence).

This clone is a singleton in its sample. The chain couples TRBV27 to TRBJ1-1; maybe TRBD1 (6 bases). This CDR3 has 13 residues. V lost 9 bases to trimming and J lost 5 bases, with 16 bases between them. Germline V gene lookup returns CDR1 MNHEY and CDR2 SMNVEV (reference sequence). CDR3 nucleotides: TGTGCCAGTACACCGGGGGCGGGAACTGAAGCTTTCTTT. This sequence encodes CASTPGAGTEAFF.

The chain employs TRBV6-1 and TRBJ1-4, with D unresolved. The CDR3 totals 12 residues. Trimming took off 2 bases at V and 7 bases at J, with 5 bases between the two ends. In germline, CDR1 is MNHNS, CDR2 SASEGT. CDR3: CASSELGEKLFF. The DNA of the CDR3 is TGTGCCAGCAGTGAATTGGGTGAAAAACTGTTTTTT.

The J gene is TRBJ2-7, the V gene TRBV5-1; D is ambiguous. Germline loops: CDR1 SGHRS, CDR2 YFSETQ. The CDR3 is 16 amino acids. V was cut by 4 bases and J by 4 bases, with 21 bases left in between. This chain's CDR3 is CASSLAGSPLLYEQYF. DNA of the CDR3: TGCGCCAGCAGCCTGGCCGGGTCACCCTTATTATACGAGCAGTACTTC.

The genes are TRBV6-5 and TRBJ1-2, with D unclear. V lost 6 bases and J lost 3, with 14 bases in between. Germline V gene sequence: CDR1 MNHEY, CDR2 SVGAGI. The CDR3 totals 14 residues. The CDR3 reads CASRPTTRHYGYTF. The CDR3 DNA is TGTGCCAGCAGACCCACCACCAGGCACTATGGCTACACCTTC.

J is TRBJ2-5 and V is TRBV7-9; D gene uncertain. Germline V CDR1 and CDR2: SEHNR, FQNEAQ (reference sequence). V lost 8 bases and J 7 bases, leaving 11 bases between the germline ends. The CDR3 covers 11 residues. The CDR3: CASVGDGTQYF. CDR3 DNA sequence: TGTGCCAGCGTCGGAGATGGGACCCAGTACTTC.

The chain uses TRBV2 and TRBJ1-2; 8 bases map to TRBD1. Germline CDR1 reads SNHLY; CDR2 reads FYNNEI. V shed 5 bases, J shed 4 bases, and the junction held 6 bases outside the gene matches. This CDR3 is built from 14 residues. The CDR3 DNA reads as TGTGCCAGCAGTCGGGACAGGTTTGCCTATGGCTACACCTTC. Its translation is CASSRDRFAYGYTF.

V usage is TRBV11-2 and J usage is TRBJ2-5; D is unresolved. The CDR3 loop spans 12 amino acids. In germline, CDR1 is SGHAT, CDR2 FQNNGV. V was cut by 5 bases and J by 1 base, with 5 bases left in between. Here the CDR3 DNA reads TGTGCCAGCAGCCTCACCCAAGAGACCCAGTACTTC. Its translation: CASSLTQETQYF.

The chain couples TRBV30 to TRBJ1-2; 9 bases align to TRBD1. The CDR3 is 14 residues long. Germline values: CDR1 GTSNPN, CDR2 SVGIG (reference sequence). Trimming at V came to 3 bases and at J to 5 bases, leaving 7 bases not matched to a gene. Here the CDR3 DNA reads TGTGCCTGGAGGGGACAGGGATTCCCTTATGGCTACACCTTC. Translating gives CAWRGQGFPYGYTF.

CDR3 sequence reads: CASSLTSGRLVLGNEQFF. Here the CDR3 DNA reads TGTGCCAGCAGCTTGACCTCGGGTCGACTGGTTCTAGGGAATGAGCAGTTCTTC. This rearrangement joins TRBV7-9 to TRBJ2-1; D unresolved. Germline V lookup: CDR1 SEHNR, CDR2 FQNEAQ (reference sequence). The V gene lost 3 bases and the J gene lost 7 bases, with 25 bases spanning the gap. The CDR3 is 18 residues long.

This CDR3 is CASSLDSRRGETQYF. In DNA form, the CDR3 reads TGCGCCAGCAGCTTGGACAGCCGTCGAGGAGAGACCCAGTACTTC. The chain is built from TRBV5-1 and TRBJ2-5; no clear D gene. V was trimmed by 0 bases and J by 4 bases, leaving 13 bases between them. The CDR3 contains 15 residues. From germline, CDR1 is SGHRS and CDR2 YFSETQ.

The gene calls are TRBV7-7 and TRBJ2-2; perhaps TRBD2 as D (5 bases). The length of the CDR3 is 14 residues. Germline V CDR1 and CDR2: SSHAT, FNYEAQ (reference sequence). V lost 5 bases to trimming and J lost 7 bases, with 14 bases between them. CDR3 region: CASSHLDGNGELFF. The CDR3 DNA sequence: TGTGCCAGCAGCCACCTTGACGGGAACGGGGAGCTGTTTTTT. The variable domain in full, completed from reference TRBV7-7 and TRBJ2-2, reads GAGVSQSPRYKVTKRGQDVTLRCDPISSHATLYWYQQALGQGPEFLTYFNYEAQPDKSGLPSDRFSAERPEGSISTLTIQRTEQRDSAMYRCASSHLDGNGELFFGEGSRLTVL.

The chain links TRBV5-1 to TRBJ2-3; no firm D call. The CDR3 has 14 amino acids. Germline assignment: CDR1 SGHRS and CDR2 YFSETQ. V was pared by 2 bases and J by 2 bases, with 9 bases between. The CDR3 loop reads CASSFADPTDTQYF. Written as DNA, the CDR3 is TGCGCCAGCAGCTTTGCGGACCCCACAGATACGCAGTATTTT.

J is TRBJ1-1 and V is TRBV6-6; D not certain. Trimming cost V 6 bases and J 3 bases, with 14 bases left between them. The CDR3 length is 14 residues. Germline V gene lookup returns CDR1 MNHNY and CDR2 SVGAGI (reference sequence). For the CDR3, the DNA is TGTGCCAGCAGGCCAGACACCTCTTACACTGAAGCTTTCTTT. It translates to CASRPDTSYTEAFF.

There are a few counts of this clone. This rearrangement joins TRBV5-1 to TRBJ1-2, with 8 positions matching TRBD1. The J segment lost 8 bases and the V segment lost 4 bases, leaving 7 bases of the junction unmatched. Germline CDR1 SGHRS, CDR2 YFSETQ. CDR3 length equals 13 residues. This chain's CDR3 is CASSQDRARGYTF. The CDR3 DNA sequence: TGCGCCAGCAGCCAGGACAGGGCGAGGGGCTACACCTTC.

This chain joins TRBV6-1 and TRBJ2-7, with no clear D. Trimming shortened V by 10 bases and J by 3 bases, and 19 bases separated the two germline ends. This CDR3 comprises 14 residues. The germline V gene has CDR1 MNHNS and CDR2 SASEGT. The CDR3 reads CATSVGKNIYEQYF. In DNA form, the CDR3 reads TGTGCCACCTCTGTCGGAAAAAACATCTACGAGCAGTACTTC.

The chain uses TRBV7-9 and TRBJ2-1, with 14 bases aligning to TRBD2. The length of the CDR3 is 18 residues. Germline assignment: CDR1 SEHNR and CDR2 FQNEAQ (reference sequence). The V segment lost 1 base and the J segment 6 bases; nucleotides outside the gene matches: 8. The CDR3 bases are TGTGCCAGCAGCTTAGTGGGACTAGCGGGAGTAAGGTTCAATGAGCAGTTCTTC. Amino acid sequence: CASSLVGLAGVRFNEQFF.